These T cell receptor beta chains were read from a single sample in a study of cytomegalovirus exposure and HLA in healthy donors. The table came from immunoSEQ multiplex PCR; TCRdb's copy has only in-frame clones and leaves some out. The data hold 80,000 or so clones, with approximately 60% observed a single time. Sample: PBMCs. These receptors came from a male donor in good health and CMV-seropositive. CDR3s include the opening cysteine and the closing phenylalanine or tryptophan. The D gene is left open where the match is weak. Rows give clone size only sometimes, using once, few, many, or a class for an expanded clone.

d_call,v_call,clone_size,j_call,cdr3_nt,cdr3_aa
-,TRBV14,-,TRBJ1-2,TGTGCCAGCAGCCAAGCTGGGGGCCGTGTGAGCTACACCTTC,CASSQAGGRVSYTF
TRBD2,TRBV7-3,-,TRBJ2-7,TGTGCCAGCAGTCTTAGCGGGAGTTCAAACGAGCAGTACTTC,CASSLSGSSNEQYF
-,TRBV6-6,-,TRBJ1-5,TGTGCCAGCAGTTACCGGAGCAATCAGCCCCAGCATTTT,CASSYRSNQPQHF
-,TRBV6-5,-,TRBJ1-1,TGTGCCAGCAGTTACGGCGGGGGATGGAACACTGAAGCTTTCTTT,CASSYGGGWNTEAFF
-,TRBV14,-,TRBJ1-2,TGTGCCAGCAGCCAACAGGGACTCTATGGCTACACCTTC,CASSQQGLYGYTF
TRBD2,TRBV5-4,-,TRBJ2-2,TGTGCCAGCAGCCTATGGGGGGGGGCCGGGGAGCTGTTTTTT,CASSLWGGAGELFF
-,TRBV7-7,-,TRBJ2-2,TGTGCCAGCAGCTTAGCCAAGAACACCGGGGAGCTGTTTTTT,CASSLAKNTGELFF
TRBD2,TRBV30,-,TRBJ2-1,TGTGCCTGGAGTTCGGGGGGGGGCAACAATGAGCAGTTCTTC,CAWSSGGGNNEQFF
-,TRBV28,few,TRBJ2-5,TGTGCCAGCAGCAAGGGACTTCCAGAGACCCAGTACTTC,CASSKGLPETQYF
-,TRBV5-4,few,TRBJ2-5,TGTGCCAGCAGCTTGCGAGCCCCCCAAGAGACCCAGTACTTC,CASSLRAPQETQYF
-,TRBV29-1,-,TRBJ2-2,TGCAGCGTTCAAACCGACGGGGTTACCGGGGAGCTGTTTTTT,CSVQTDGVTGELFF
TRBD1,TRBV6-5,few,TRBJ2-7,TGTGCCAGCAGTCCGGGACAGGGGGGATACGAGCAGTACTTC,CASSPGQGGYEQYF
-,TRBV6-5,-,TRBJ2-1,TGTGCCAGCAGTTCTGGGAGGGAGCAGTTCTTC,CASSSGREQFF
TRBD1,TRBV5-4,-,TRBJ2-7,TGTGCCAGCAGCTCAGCCCGGGACAGGGGACTAACTAGCGACTACGAGCAGTACTTC,CASSSARDRGLTSDYEQYF
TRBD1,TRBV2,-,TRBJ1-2,TGTGCCAGCAGCGGACAGGGGCCTGGCTACACCTTC,CASSGQGPGYTF
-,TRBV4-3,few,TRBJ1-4,TGCGCCAGCAGCCAAGACAGCGATGAAAAACTGTTTTTT,CASSQDSDEKLFF
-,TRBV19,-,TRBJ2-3,TGTGCCAGTAGTATGATCGGAGGGGCAGATACGCAGTATTTT,CASSMIGGADTQYF
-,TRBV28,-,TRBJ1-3,TGTGCCAGCAGTTTTAACGGTGGAAACACCATATATTTT,CASSFNGGNTIYF
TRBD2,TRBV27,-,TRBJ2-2,TGTGCCAGCAGTTTACGGAGTAGCGGGAGGGCGAACACCGGGGAGCTGTTTTTT,CASSLRSSGRANTGELFF
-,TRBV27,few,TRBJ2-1,TGTGCCAGCAGTTTATCGATTTTTGAGTTGGGGAGGCGGGATGAGCAGTTCTTC,CASSLSIFELGRRDEQFF
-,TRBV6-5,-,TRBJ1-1,TGTGCCAGCAGTTATAAACAGTTTAACACTGAAGCTTTCTTT,CASSYKQFNTEAFF
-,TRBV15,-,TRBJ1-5,TGTGCCACCGATCCAGGGCAAGGCCAGCCCCAGCATTTT,CATDPGQGQPQHF
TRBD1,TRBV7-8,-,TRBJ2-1,TGTGCCAGCAGCTCGAGGACAGGGGAGAGGGATGAGCAGTTCTTC,CASSSRTGERDEQFF
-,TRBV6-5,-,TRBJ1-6,TGTGCCAGCAGTTTTCCCGGGAATTCACCCCTCCACTTT,CASSFPGNSPLHF
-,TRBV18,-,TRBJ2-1,TGTGCCAGCTCACCACCTCAGGGAAAGTCCTACAATGAGCAGTTCTTC,CASSPPQGKSYNEQFF
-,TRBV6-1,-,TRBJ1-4,TGTGCCACTCGGTTCGGTACTAATGAAAAACTGTTTTTT,CATRFGTNEKLFF
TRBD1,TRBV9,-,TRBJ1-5,TGTGCCAGCAGCCCCGGGACAGGAGCTAGCAATCAGCCCCAGCATTTT,CASSPGTGASNQPQHF
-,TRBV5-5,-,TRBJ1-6,TGTGCCAGCAGCGCCGCAGGGGTTAATAATTCACCCCTCCACTTT,CASSAAGVNNSPLHF
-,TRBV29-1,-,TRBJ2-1,TGCAGCGTTGGGGAGAGCTCCTACAATGAGCAGTTCTTC,CSVGESSYNEQFF
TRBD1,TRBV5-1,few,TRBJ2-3,TGCGCCAGCAGCCTAGGACAGGGTGGCACAGATACGCAGTATTTT,CASSLGQGGTDTQYF
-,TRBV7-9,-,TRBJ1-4,TGTGCCAGCAGCACTCAGGGGTCGGCTAATGAAAAACTGTTTTTT,CASSTQGSANEKLFF
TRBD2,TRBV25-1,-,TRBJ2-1,TGTGCCAGCAGACTGACTAGCGGGCTGAATGAGCAGTTCTTC,CASRLTSGLNEQFF
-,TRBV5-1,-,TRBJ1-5,TGCGCCTGCAGTGAGGCCCCGGATCAGCCCCAGCATTTT,CACSEAPDQPQHF
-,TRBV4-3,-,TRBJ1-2,TGCGCCAGCAGCCAAGAGGGGACAACCAACTATGGCTACACCTTC,CASSQEGTTNYGYTF
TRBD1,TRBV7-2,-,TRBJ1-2,TGTGCCAGCAGCTCCCGGACAGGGGAAGTTGGCTACACCTTC,CASSSRTGEVGYTF
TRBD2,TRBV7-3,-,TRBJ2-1,TGTGCCAGCAGAGCAGCGGGGGGGCCTTTCAATGAGCAGTTCTTC,CASRAAGGPFNEQFF
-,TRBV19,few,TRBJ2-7,TGTGCCAGTAGTACCCACACGGGGAGCCCCTACGAGCAGTACTTC,CASSTHTGSPYEQYF
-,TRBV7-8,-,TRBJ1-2,TGTGCCAGCAGCCCGAGGCTTGTCCCTAACTATGGCTACACCTTC,CASSPRLVPNYGYTF
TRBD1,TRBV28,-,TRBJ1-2,TGTGCCAGCAGAGAGGGGGCGGTTGGCTACACCTTC,CASREGAVGYTF
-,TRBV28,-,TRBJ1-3,TGTGCCAGCAGCCGGACATTAGTTTCTGGAAACACCATATATTTT,CASSRTLVSGNTIYF
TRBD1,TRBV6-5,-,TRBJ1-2,TGTGCCAGCAGTAGCACAGGGGTTGGCTACACCTTC,CASSSTGVGYTF
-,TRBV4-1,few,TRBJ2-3,TGCGCCAGCAGCCACCTCAGGGGAGCTACAGATACGCAGTATTTT,CASSHLRGATDTQYF
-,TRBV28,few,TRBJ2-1,TGTGCCAGCAGTTCCAACAATGAGCAGTTCTTC,CASSSNNEQFF
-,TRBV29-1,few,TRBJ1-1,TGCAGCGTTTCGAGACAGGAGAACACTGAAGCTTTCTTT,CSVSRQENTEAFF
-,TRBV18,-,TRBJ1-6,TGTGCCAGCTCACCACGTGGGGGAGGTAATTCACCCCTCCACTTT,CASSPRGGGNSPLHF
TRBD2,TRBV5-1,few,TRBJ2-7,TGCGCCAGCAGCTCAAAGCGGGAGTTTAGCGAGCAGTACTTC,CASSSKREFSEQYF
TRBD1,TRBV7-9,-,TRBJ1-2,TGTTCCAGCAGCTTACCCGGAGAGGGGGCCTATGGCTACACCTTC,CSSSLPGEGAYGYTF
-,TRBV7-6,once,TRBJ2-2,TGTGCCAGCAGCTTAGCGCGGGGGCCTAACACCGGGGAGCTGTTTTTT,CASSLARGPNTGELFF
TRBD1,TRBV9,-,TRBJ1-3,TGTGCCAGCAGCGCCGGGACAGGCCTCTCTGGAAACACCATATATTTT,CASSAGTGLSGNTIYF
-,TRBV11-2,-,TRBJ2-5,TGTGCCAGCAGCCAAACTCGGGGAGCTGAAGAGACCCAGTACTTC,CASSQTRGAEETQYF
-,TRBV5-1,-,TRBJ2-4,TGCGCCAGCAGCTTGGTGGTAGGTCAGGGCATTCAGTACTTC,CASSLVVGQGIQYF
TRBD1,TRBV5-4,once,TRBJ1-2,TGTGCCAGCAGCCAGACAGGGAACTATGGCTACACCTTC,CASSQTGNYGYTF
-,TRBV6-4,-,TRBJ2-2,TGTGCCAGCAGTGACCCCATCACAGGGCCCGGGGAGCTGTTTTTT,CASSDPITGPGELFF
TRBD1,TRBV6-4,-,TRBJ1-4,TGTGCCAGCAGTGAACAGGGGGGTAATGAAAAACTGTTTTTT,CASSEQGGNEKLFF
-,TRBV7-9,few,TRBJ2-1,TGTGCCAGCACTATAACCGGGTCCCAGTTCTTC,CASTITGSQFF
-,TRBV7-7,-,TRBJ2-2,TGTGCCAGCAGGCCAGGGGAGACGACCGGGGAGCTGTTTTTT,CASRPGETTGELFF
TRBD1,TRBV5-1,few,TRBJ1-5,TGCGCCAGCAGACCGACGACAGGGGGGGAACAGCCCCAGCATTTT,CASRPTTGGEQPQHF